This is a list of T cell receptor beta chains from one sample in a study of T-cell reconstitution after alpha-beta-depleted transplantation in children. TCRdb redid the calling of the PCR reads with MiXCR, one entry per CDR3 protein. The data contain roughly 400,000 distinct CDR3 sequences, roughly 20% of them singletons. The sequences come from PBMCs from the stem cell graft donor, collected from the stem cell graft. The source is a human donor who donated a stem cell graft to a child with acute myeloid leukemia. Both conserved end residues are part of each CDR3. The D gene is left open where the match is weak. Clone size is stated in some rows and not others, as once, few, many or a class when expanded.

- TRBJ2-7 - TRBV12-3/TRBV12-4 CASSLGTGPLGQYF TGTGCCAGCAGTCTCGGGACCGGTCCCTTAGGGCAGTACTTC
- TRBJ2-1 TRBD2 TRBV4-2 CASSPSPGTSGRGTEQFF TGTGCCAGCAGCCCGAGTCCCGGGACTAGCGGGAGAGGTACTGAGCAGTTCTTC
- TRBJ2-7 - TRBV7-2 CASSVEFGALSYEQYF TGTGCCAGCAGCGTTGAATTCGGGGCATTATCCTACGAGCAGTACTTC
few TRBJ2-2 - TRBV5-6 CASSSRTRGLTHTGELFF TGTGCCAGCAGCTCCAGGACGCGGGGGCTCACACACACCGGGGAGCTGTTTTTT
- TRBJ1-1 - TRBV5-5 CASTSSYLYPRTEAFF TGTGCCAGCACTTCTAGCTACTTGTACCCGCGGACTGAAGCTTTCTTT
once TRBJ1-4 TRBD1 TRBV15 CATSRSDRVDLFF TGTGCCACCAGCAGATCCGACAGGGTCGACCTGTTTTTT
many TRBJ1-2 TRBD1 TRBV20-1 CSARKLGTDHGYTF TGCAGTGCTAGAAAGCTTGGGACAGACCATGGCTACACCTTC
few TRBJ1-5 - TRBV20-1 CSARDRAVNQPQHF TGCAGTGCTAGAGATCGGGCAGTGAATCAGCCCCAGCATTTT
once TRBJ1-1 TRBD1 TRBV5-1 CASSLGDRDLDEAFF TGCGCCAGCAGCTTGGGTGACAGGGACCTAGATGAAGCTTTCTTT
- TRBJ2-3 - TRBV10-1 CASPAGSSTDTQYF TGCGCCAGCCCAGCGGGCTCTAGCACAGATACGCAGTATTTT
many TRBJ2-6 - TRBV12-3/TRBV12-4 CASSRRTAGANVLTF TGTGCCAGCAGTCGCAGGACAGCCGGGGCCAACGTCCTGACTTTC
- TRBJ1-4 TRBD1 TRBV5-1 CASTPGQNNEKLFF TGCGCCAGCACTCCGGGACAGAACAATGAAAAACTGTTTTTT
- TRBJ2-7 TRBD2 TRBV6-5 CASSHTTGTSMYEQYF TGTGCCAGCAGTCACACCACCGGGACTAGCATGTACGAGCAGTACTTC
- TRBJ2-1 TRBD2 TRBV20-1 CSARPHPVLAGDEQFF TGCAGTGCTAGACCTCATCCGGTACTAGCGGGAGATGAGCAGTTCTTC
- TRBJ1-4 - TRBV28 CASSKYEKLFF TGTGCCAGCAGCAAGTATGAAAAACTGTTTTTT
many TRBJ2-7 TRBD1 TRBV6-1 CASRPGQASEQYF TGTGCCAGCAGACCGGGACAGGCCTCCGAGCAGTACTTC
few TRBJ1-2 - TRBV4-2 CASSQEIGSAHGYTF TGTGCCAGCAGCCAGGAGATAGGGTCGGCCCATGGCTACACCTTC
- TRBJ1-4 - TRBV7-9 CASSFGQGQEKLFF TGTGCCAGCAGCTTTGGGCAGGGTCAAGAAAAACTGTTTTTT
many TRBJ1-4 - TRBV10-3 CAISQDGEKLFF TGTGCCATCAGTCAGGACGGTGAAAAACTGTTTTTT
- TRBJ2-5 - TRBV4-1 CASSQTGFVETQYF TGCGCCAGCAGCCAGACAGGCTTTGTAGAGACCCAGTACTTC
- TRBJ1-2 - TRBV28 CASSYRAIRSGYTF TGTGCCAGCAGTTACCGGGCCATAAGGAGTGGCTACACCTTC
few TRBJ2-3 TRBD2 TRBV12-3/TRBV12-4 CASSLSLAGITDTQYF TGTGCCAGCAGTTTATCCTTAGCGGGGATCACAGATACGCAGTATTTT
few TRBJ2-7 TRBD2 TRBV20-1 CSAREKREGYF TGCAGTGCTAGAGAAAAGCGGGAGGGGTACTTC
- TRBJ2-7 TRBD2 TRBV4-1 CASSRTKLAGDEQYF TGCGCCAGCAGCCGGACGAAACTAGCGGGAGACGAGCAGTACTTC
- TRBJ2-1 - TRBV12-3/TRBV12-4 CASSLWRDRNNEQFF TGTGCCAGCAGTTTGTGGCGGGACCGTAACAATGAGCAGTTCTTC
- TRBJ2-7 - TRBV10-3 CAARGPDYEQYF TGTGCCGCCAGGGGCCCGGATTACGAGCAGTACTTC
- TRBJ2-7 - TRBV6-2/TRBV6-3 CASALRAATLEQYF TGTGCCAGCGCCCTACGGGCCGCTACCCTCGAGCAGTACTTC
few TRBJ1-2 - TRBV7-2 CASSGPIGVTNYGYTF TGTGCCAGCTCCGGACCCATCGGCGTCACTAACTATGGCTACACCTTC
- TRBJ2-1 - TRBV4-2 CASSQDKQGLYNEQFF TGTGCCAGCAGCCAAGATAAGCAGGGGTTATACAATGAGCAGTTCTTC
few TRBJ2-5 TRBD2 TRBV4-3 CASSQGTSIQETQYF TGCGCCAGCAGCCAGGGGACTAGCATCCAAGAGACCCAGTACTTC
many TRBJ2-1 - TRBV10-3 CAISEGQTVNEQFF TGTGCCATCAGTGAGGGACAGACTGTTAATGAGCAGTTCTTC
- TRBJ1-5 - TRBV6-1 CASSTGRNQPQHF TGTGCCAGCAGTACCGGCCGGAATCAGCCCCAGCATTTT
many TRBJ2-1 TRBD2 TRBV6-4 CASSGGASGSSEQFF TGTGCCAGCAGTGGAGGGGCTAGCGGGAGTAGTGAGCAGTTCTTC
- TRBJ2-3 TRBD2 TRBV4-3 CASSQEELSGAFTDTQYF TGCGCCAGCAGCCAAGAGGAACTCAGCGGGGCCTTCACAGATACGCAGTATTTT
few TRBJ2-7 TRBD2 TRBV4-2 CASSQASSGREEQYF TGTGCCAGCAGCCAAGCGAGTAGCGGGAGAGAAGAGCAGTACTTC
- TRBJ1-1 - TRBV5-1 CASSLNDRDTEAFF TGCGCCAGCAGCCTAAACGACCGGGACACTGAAGCTTTCTTT
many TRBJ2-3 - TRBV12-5 CASGLDLYTDTQYF TGTGCTAGTGGTTTAGACTTATACACAGATACGCAGTATTTT
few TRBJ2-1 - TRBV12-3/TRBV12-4 CASRGVRRGSHRIVEEQFF TGTGCCAGCAGGGGAGTACGCCGGGGTTCGCACCGGATAGTAGAGGAGCAGTTCTTC
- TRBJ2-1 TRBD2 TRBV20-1 CSAREVAGNSYNEQFF TGCAGTGCTAGGGAAGTAGCGGGAAACTCCTACAATGAGCAGTTCTTC
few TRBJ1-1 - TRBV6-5 CASTISNRATEAFF TGTGCCAGCACCATATCAAACCGGGCCACCGAAGCTTTCTTT
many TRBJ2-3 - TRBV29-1 CSVKKPGQVTDTQYF TGCAGCGTTAAAAAACCGGGACAAGTGACAGATACGCAGTATTTT
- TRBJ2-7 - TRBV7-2 CASSLTLEISYEQYF TGTGCCAGCAGCTTAACGCTAGAAATCTCTTACGAGCAGTACTTC
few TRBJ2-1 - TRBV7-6 CASSQKLNEQFF TGTGCCAGCAGCCAGAAGCTGAATGAGCAGTTCTTC
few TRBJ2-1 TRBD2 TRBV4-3 CASSQEDGLVYNEQFF TGCGCCAGCAGCCAAGAGGACGGACTAGTCTACAATGAGCAGTTCTTC
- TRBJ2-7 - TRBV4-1 CASSQGSTYEQYF TGCGCCAGCAGCCAAGGGAGCACCTACGAGCAGTACTTC
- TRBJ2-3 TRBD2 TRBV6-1 CASSERVRRGSSDTQYF TGTGCCAGCAGTGAAAGGGTTAGGCGCGGGAGTTCAGATACGCAGTATTTT
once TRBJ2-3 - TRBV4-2 CASRVFGTRTDTQYF TGTGCCAGCAGGGTTTTCGGGACCCGCACAGATACGCAGTATTTT
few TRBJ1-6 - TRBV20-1 CSPSNRADSPLHF TGCAGTCCTAGCAACAGGGCTGATTCACCCCTCCACTTT
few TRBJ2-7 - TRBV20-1 CSARATGSGEQYF TGCAGTGCTAGAGCGACCGGCTCGGGCGAGCAGTACTTC
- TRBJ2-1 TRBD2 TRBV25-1 CASSESIGLAGPYNEQFF TGTGCCAGCAGTGAATCGATCGGACTAGCGGGACCCTACAATGAGCAGTTCTTC
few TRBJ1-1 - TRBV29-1 CSVERDNTEAFF TGCAGCGTTGAACGTGATAACACTGAAGCTTTCTTT
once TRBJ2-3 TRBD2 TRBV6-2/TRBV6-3 CASSYRGTSGTGTDTQYF TGTGCCAGCAGTTACCGGGGGACTAGCGGGACTGGCACAGATACGCAGTATTTT
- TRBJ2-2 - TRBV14 CASSQGMTPVTGELFF TGTGCCAGCAGCCAAGGGATGACACCCGTCACCGGGGAGCTGTTTTTT
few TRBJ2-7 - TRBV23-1 CASSQSADTTYEQYF TGCGCCAGCAGTCAATCGGCGGATACGACCTACGAGCAGTACTTC
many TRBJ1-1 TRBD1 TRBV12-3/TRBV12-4 CASNLGQGGIMNTEAFF TGTGCCAGCAACCTGGGACAGGGAGGGATCATGAACACTGAAGCTTTCTTT
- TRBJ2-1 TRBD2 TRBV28 CASSPGLGFNEQFF TGTGCCAGCAGTCCGGGACTAGGGTTCAATGAGCAGTTCTTC
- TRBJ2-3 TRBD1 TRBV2 CASSEAQGADTQYF TGTGCCAGCAGTGAAGCCCAGGGGGCAGATACGCAGTATTTT
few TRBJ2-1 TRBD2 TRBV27 CASAPPGLAAYNEQFF TGTGCCAGCGCCCCTCCGGGACTAGCGGCTTACAATGAGCAGTTCTTC
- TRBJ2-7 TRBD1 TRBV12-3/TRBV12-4 CASSAGQALSYEQYF TGTGCCAGCAGTGCGGGACAGGCTCTCTCCTACGAGCAGTACTTC
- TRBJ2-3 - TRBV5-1 CASNPDSTDTQYF TGCGCCAGCAACCCCGATTCCACAGATACGCAGTATTTT